The 10 T cell receptor beta chains given below trace back to one sample, sequenced in a study of metastatic and nonmetastatic thyroid tumors. Through MiXCR, TCRdb re-clonotyped the PCR reads. The data show about 39,000 clones, approximately 17% seen once. No patient had received any treatment before thyroid surgery. The sequencing sample was made of tumor tissue. The receptors were gathered from a female donor with papillary thyroid cancer or a benign thyroid nodule (not recorded which). Some clones in this sample may be carry-over from other donors' samples.

This clone was recorded many times. The chain recombines TRBV7-9 with TRBJ2-3; 7 bases line up with TRBD1. CDR3 length: 12 residues. The V gene end was trimmed by 8 bases and the J gene end by 2 bases; junction bases not matched to a gene: 1. Per the germline V gene, CDR1 is SEHNR and CDR2 is FQNEAQ (reference sequence). CDR3 in amino acids: CASDRDTDTQYF. The CDR3 nucleotides are TGTGCCAGCGACAGGGACACAGATACGCAGTATTTT.

In this sample, this clone turned up many times. This sample also contains other DNA sequences that code for the same CDR3. The rearrangement joins TRBV28 to TRBJ1-6; D is unresolved. Germline V lookup: CDR1 MDHEN, CDR2 SYDVKM. The V end was cut by 6 bases, the J end by 12 bases, with 12 bases between. The CDR3 covers 12 residues. The CDR3 protein is CASSPPRGPLHF. The CDR3 DNA reads TGTGCCAGCAGCCCTCCTCGAGGACCCCTCCACTTT.

This clone was picked up many times. This rearrangement joins TRBV3-1 to TRBJ2-7; D is unresolved. The CDR3 length is 15 residues. In germline, CDR1 is LGHDT, CDR2 YNNKEL (reference sequence). The V and J ends lost 4 bases and 2 bases respectively, with 15 bases between them. The CDR3 spells CASSPRASRTYEQYF. Written as DNA, the CDR3 is TGTGCCAGCAGCCCCAGAGCGTCGAGAACCTACGAGCAGTACTTC.

This clone rates as medium-sized. This rearrangement joins TRBV12-3 or TRBV12-4 to TRBJ2-7; the match to TRBD1 covers 9 bases. The CDR3 has 14 residues. V trimming: 6 bases; J trimming: 1 base; junction bases outside the gene matches: 4. The CDR3, as DNA: TGTGCCAGCAGCAGGGGACAGGGATCCTACGAGCAGTACTTC. This gives the protein CASSRGQGSYEQYF.

V gene TRBV11-2 combines with J gene TRBJ1-1; 9 nucleotides line up with TRBD1. Germline V CDR1 and CDR2: SGHAT, FQNNGV. The CDR3 runs to 16 residues. V lost 5 bases, J lost 4 bases, and 11 bases stayed unmatched. This CDR3 reads CASSPRQGGDGTEAFF. The CDR3 DNA follows: TGTGCCAGCAGCCCCCGACAGGGGGGCGATGGCACTGAAGCTTTCTTT.

This clone showed up many times. This chain connects TRBV11-2 to TRBJ2-1; 7 nucleotides match TRBD2. The CDR3 has 14 residues. Germline V gives CDR1 SGHAT, CDR2 FQNNGV. The junction had 1 base not matched to a gene; V was cut back by 1 base and J by 4 bases. In nucleotides, the CDR3 is TGTGCCAGCAGCTTAGCTAGCGGTTACAATGAGCAGTTCTTC. Translation gives CASSLASGYNEQFF. The whole variable domain, filled in from reference TRBV11-2 and TRBJ2-1, reads EAGVAQSPRYKIIEKRQSVAFWCNPISGHATLYWYQQILGQGPKLLIQFQNNGVVDDSQLPKDRFSAERLKGVDSTLKIQPAKLEDSAVYLCASSLASGYNEQFFGPGTRLTVL.

This clone was observed a few times. A read error may be the cause here, since a much bigger clone is one base away. The rearrangement joins TRBV13 to TRBJ2-7, with D possibly matching TRBD2 (7 bases). CDR1 and CDR2 (germline): PRHDT, FYEKMQ (reference sequence). V was pared by 4 bases and J by 5 bases, with 21 bases between. The CDR3 consists of 16 residues. Here the CDR3 reads CASSSVAGATSHEQYF. CDR3 DNA: TGTGCCAGCAGCTCAGTGGCGGGGGCCACTTCCCACGAGCAGTACTTC.

The sample holds many counts of this clone. The gene calls are TRBV2 and TRBJ1-6; D perhaps matches TRBD1 (6 bases). From germline, CDR1 is SNHLY and CDR2 FYNNEI. Trimming shortened V by 3 bases and J by 10 bases, and 13 bases separated the two germline ends. The CDR3 extends over 14 amino acids. CDR3 loop: CASSDTQGNSPLHF. DNA for the CDR3: TGTGCCAGCAGTGATACACAGGGCAACTCACCCCTCCACTTT.

This clone has a count of ten or more. The chain's CDR3 is CASSPSPGLSYGYTF. The CDR3 DNA reads TGTGCCAGCAGTCCTAGTCCGGGTCTTAGCTATGGCTACACCTTC. The V call is TRBV28, the J call TRBJ1-2; D unresolved. V gave up 5 bases and J gave up 4 bases, with 17 bases separating them. CDR3 length: 15 amino acids. Germline V lookup: CDR1 MDHEN, CDR2 SYDVKM.

A few counts support this clone. This rearrangement joins TRBV29-1 to TRBJ1-1, with D perhaps matching TRBD1 (5 bases). Germline CDR1 SQVTM, CDR2 ANQGSEA. Trimming removed 7 bases from V and 5 bases from J, with 17 bases in between. The CDR3 runs 13 residues. This chain's CDR3 is CSGREVGRTEAFF. The CDR3 nucleotides are TGCAGCGGCCGCGAGGTGGGGCGGACTGAAGCTTTCTTT.